This T cell receptor beta chain is drawn from a study of shared clonotypes between healthy human individuals. Of note for this clone: What it binds is unknown.

Recent acute infections and vaccinations were absent in the healthy HIV-negative adult donors. A split of CD4+ cells into CD45RA+ naive and CD45RA-negative memory subsets was performed. Findings and caveats of the study: Among a handful of donors, roughly 5% of naive CD4 clonotypes were found in common. Incompleteness in sorted-subset sequencing, despite large depth, was shown by rarefaction.

V lost 6 bases to trimming and J lost 2 bases, with 11 bases between them. Germline CDR1 reads MNHNY; CDR2 reads SVGAGI (reference sequence). This CDR3 comprises 14 residues. Assay: immunoSEQ multiplex PCR; the TCRdb copy retains only in-frame clones and omits some. The table includes fewer than 1.8 million clones, just under 99% detected once. This clonotype originated in a man aged 30-40 years in good health. Material: naive CD4+ T cells sorted from blood. Subset described: CD45RA+ positively selected. This chain connects TRBV6-6 to TRBJ1-5, with D unclear. The CDR3 reads CASRQTAGNQPQHF. DNA of the CDR3: TGTGCCAGCAGGCAAACAGCGGGCAATCAGCCCCAGCATTTT.